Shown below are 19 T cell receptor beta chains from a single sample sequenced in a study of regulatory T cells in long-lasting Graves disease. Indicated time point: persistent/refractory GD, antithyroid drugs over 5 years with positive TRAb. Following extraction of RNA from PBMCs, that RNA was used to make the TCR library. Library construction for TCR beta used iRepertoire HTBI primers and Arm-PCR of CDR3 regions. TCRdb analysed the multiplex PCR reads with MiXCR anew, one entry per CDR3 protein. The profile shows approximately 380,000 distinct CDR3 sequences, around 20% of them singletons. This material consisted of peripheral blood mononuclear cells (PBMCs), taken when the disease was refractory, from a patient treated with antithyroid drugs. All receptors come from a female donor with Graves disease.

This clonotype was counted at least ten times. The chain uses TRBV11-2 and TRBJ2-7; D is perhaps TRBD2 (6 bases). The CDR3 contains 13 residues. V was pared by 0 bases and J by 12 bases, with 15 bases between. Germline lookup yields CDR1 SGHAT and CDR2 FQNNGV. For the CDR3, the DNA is TGTGCCAGCAGCTTAGAGGGGTCGGGGGAGGTGTACTTC. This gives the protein CASSLEGSGEVYF.

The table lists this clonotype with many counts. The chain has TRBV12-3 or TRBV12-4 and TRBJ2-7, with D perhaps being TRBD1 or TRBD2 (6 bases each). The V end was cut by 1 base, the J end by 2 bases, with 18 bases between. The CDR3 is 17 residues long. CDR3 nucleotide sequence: TGTGCCAGCAGTTTAGTGATGGGGGGCGCGTTAGCCTACGAGCAGTACTTC. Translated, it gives CASSLVMGGALAYEQYF.

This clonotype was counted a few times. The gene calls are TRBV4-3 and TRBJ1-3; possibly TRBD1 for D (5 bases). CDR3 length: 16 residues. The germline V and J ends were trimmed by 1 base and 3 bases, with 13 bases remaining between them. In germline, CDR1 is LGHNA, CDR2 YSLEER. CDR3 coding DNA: TGCGCCAGCAGCCAAGGGGACTACCGGGATGGAAACACCATATATTTT. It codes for CASSQGDYRDGNTIYF.

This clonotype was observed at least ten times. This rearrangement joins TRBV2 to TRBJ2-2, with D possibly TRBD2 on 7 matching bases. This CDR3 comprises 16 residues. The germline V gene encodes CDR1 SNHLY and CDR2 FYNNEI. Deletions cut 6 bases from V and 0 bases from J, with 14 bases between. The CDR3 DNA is TGTGCCAGCAGAGAGGGGGGGGTACCGAACACCGGGGAGCTGTTTTTT. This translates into CASREGGVPNTGELFF.

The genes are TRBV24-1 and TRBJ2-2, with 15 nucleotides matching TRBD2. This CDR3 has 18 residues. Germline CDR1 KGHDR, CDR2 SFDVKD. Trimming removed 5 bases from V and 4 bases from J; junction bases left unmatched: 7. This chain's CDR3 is CATSAAGLAGGFTGELFF. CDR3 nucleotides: TGTGCCACCAGTGCCGCGGGACTAGCGGGAGGCTTCACCGGGGAGCTGTTTTTT.

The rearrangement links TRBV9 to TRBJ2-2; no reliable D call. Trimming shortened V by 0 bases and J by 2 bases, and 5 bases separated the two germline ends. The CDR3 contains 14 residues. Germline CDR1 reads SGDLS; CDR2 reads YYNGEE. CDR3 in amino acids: CASSVDSNTGELFF. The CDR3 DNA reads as TGTGCCAGCAGCGTAGACAGTAACACCGGGGAGCTGTTTTTT.

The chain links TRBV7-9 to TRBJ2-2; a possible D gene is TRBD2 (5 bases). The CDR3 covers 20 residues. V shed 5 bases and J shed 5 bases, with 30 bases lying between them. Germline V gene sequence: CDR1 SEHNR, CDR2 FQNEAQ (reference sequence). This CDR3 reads CASSLQAVGGPEQRTGELFF. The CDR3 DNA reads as TGTGCCAGCAGCCTCCAGGCTGTCGGCGGGCCCGAACAACGGACCGGGGAGCTGTTTTTT.

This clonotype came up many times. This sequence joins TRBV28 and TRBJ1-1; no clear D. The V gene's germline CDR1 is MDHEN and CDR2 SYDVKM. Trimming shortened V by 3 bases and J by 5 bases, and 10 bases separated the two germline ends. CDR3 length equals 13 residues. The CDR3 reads CASSFFGATEAFF. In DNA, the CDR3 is TGTGCCAGCAGTTTTTTTGGAGCTACTGAAGCTTTCTTT.

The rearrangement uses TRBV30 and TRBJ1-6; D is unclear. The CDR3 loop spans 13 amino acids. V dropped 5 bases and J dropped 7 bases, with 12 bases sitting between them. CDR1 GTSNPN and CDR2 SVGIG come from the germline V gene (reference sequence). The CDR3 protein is CAWDIGRNSPLHF. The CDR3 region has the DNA TGTGCCTGGGATATCGGCCGGAATTCACCCCTCCACTTT. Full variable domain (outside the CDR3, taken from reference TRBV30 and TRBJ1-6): SQTIHQWPATLVQPVGSPLSLECTVEGTSNPNLYWYRQAAGRGLQLLFYSVGIGQISSEVPQNLSASRPQDRQFILSSKKLLLSDSGFYLCAWDIGRNSPLHFGNGTRLTVT.

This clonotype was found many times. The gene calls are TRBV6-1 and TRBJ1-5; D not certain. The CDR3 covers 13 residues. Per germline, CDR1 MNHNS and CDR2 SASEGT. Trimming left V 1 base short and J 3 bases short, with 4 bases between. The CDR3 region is CASSEVVNQPQHF. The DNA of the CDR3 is TGTGCCAGCAGTGAAGTGGTCAATCAGCCCCAGCATTTT.

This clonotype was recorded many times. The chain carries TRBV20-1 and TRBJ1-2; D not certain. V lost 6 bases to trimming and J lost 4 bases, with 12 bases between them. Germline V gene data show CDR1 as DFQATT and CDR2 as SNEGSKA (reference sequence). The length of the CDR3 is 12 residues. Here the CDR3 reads CSASPNSYGYTF. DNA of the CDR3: TGCAGTGCCAGTCCCAATAGCTATGGCTACACCTTC.

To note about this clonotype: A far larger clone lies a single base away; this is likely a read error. The CDR3 reads CASSSVNYGYTF. CDR3 coding DNA: TGTGCCAGCAGTTCGGTTAACTATGGCTACACCTTC. This sequence joins TRBV6-5 and TRBJ1-2; D gene unclear. The V gene's germline CDR1 is MNHEY and CDR2 SVGAGI. The V gene lost 4 bases and the J gene lost 1 base, with 4 bases spanning the gap. The CDR3 contains 12 residues.

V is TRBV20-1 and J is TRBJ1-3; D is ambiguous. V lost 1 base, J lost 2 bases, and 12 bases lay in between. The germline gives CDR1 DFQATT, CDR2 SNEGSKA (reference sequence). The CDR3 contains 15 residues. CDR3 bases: TGCAGTGCTAGAGCGGAGGGTGTGCCTGGAAACACCATATATTTT. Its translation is CSARAEGVPGNTIYF.

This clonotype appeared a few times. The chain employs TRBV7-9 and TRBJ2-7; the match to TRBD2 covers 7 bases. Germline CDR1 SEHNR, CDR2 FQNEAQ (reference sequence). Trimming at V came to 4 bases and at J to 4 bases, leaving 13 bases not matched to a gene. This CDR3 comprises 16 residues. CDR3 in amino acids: CASSSVVAGASYEQYF. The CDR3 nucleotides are TGTGCCAGCAGCTCCGTGGTGGCGGGAGCATCTTACGAGCAGTACTTC.

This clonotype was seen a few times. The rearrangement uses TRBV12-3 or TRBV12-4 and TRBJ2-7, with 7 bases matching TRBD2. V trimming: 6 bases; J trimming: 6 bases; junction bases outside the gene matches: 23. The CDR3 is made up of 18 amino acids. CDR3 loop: CASRLTPLGGRVLGEQYF. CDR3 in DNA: TGTGCCAGCAGGCTTACCCCCCTGGGAGGGAGGGTTTTGGGCGAGCAGTACTTC.

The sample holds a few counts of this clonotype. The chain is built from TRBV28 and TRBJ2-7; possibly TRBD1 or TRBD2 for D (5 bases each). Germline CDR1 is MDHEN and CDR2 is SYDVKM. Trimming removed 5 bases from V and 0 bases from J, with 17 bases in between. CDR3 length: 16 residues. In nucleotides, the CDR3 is TGTGCCAGCAGTCCTCCGGTGGGGACCAGCTCCTACGAGCAGTACTTC. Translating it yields CASSPPVGTSSYEQYF.

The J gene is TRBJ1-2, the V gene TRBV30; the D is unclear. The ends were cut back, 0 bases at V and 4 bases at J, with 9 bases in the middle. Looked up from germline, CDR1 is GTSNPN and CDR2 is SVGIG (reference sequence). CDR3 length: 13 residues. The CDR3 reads CAWSVRRFYGYTF. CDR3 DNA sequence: TGTGCCTGGAGTGTACGAAGATTCTATGGCTACACCTTC.

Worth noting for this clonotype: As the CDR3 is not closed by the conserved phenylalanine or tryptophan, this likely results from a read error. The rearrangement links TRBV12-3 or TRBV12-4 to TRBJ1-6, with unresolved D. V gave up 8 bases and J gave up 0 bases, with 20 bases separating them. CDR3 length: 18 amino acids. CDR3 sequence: CASRREGSMSSYNSPLHS. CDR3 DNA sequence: TGTGCCAGCCGAAGGGAGGGCTCCATGAGCTCCTATAATTCACCCCTCCACTCT.

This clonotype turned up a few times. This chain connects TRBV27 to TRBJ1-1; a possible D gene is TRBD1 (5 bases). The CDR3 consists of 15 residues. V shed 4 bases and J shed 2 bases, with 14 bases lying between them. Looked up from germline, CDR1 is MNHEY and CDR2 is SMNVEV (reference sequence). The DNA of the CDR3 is TGTGCCAGCAGTTCTCAGGGCCTGCGAAACACTGAAGCTTTCTTT. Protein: CASSSQGLRNTEAFF.